The 21 T cell receptor beta chains below all came from one sample that was sequenced in a study of graft-versus-host responses after intestinal transplantation. Only in-frame clones appear in the TCRdb table, and some are missing; sequencing was by immunoSEQ multiplex PCR. The repertoire holds some 85,000 clones, with about 90% as singletons. Their antigen targets remain unknown. The sample in question was unstimulated CD8+ T cells sorted from spleen or lymph node cells, obtained before transplant. The receptors here all came from a human donor who was the organ donor for an intestinal transplant.

This clone was seen a single time. This chain links TRBV7-9 with TRBJ2-5; no clear D gene. There are 14 residues in the CDR3. CDR1 is SEHNR, CDR2 FQNEAQ, per germline (reference sequence). V was pared by 1 base and J by 3 bases, with 9 bases between. The CDR3 nucleotides read TGTGCCAGCAGCTTAGAGACTCGGGAAGAGACCCAGTACTTC. Encoded protein: CASSLETREETQYF. Complete variable domain (other parts from reference TRBV7-9 and TRBJ2-5): DTGVSQNPRHKITKRGQNVTFRCDPISEHNRLYWYRQTLGQGPEFLTYFQNEAQLEKSRLLSDRFSAERPKGSFSTLEIQRTEQGDSAMYLCASSLETREETQYFGPGTRLLVL.

This clone was observed a single time. The gene calls are TRBV9 and TRBJ2-3, with a tentative D call TRBD2 (5 bases). CDR3 length: 14 amino acids. The V end lost 5 bases, the J end lost 4 bases, and 14 bases lay between the germline ends. Germline-derived CDR1 and CDR2 are SGDLS and YYNGEE. CDR3 in amino acids: CASSSPRGSDTQYF. Written as DNA, the CDR3 is TGTGCCAGCAGTTCCCCCCGGGGATCAGATACGCAGTATTTT. The variable domain in full, with the rest retrieved from reference TRBV9 and TRBJ2-3, is DSGVTQTPKHLITATGQRVTLRCSPRSGDLSVYWYQQSLDQGLQFLIQYYNGEERAKGNILERFSAQQFPDLHSELNLSSLELGDSALYFCASSSPRGSDTQYFGPGTRLTVL.

The chain has TRBV7-6 and TRBJ2-2; 10 bases line up with TRBD2. V gave up 3 bases and J gave up 4 bases; unmatched junction bases: 11. The germline V gene has CDR1 SGHVS and CDR2 FNYEAQ. The CDR3 has 18 residues. The CDR3: CASSFAASGGRSTGELFF. CDR3 nucleotide sequence: TGTGCCAGCAGCTTTGCGGCTAGCGGGGGTCGGAGCACCGGGGAGCTGTTTTTT.

The V gene is TRBV7-8, the J gene TRBJ2-3; 13 bases are a match to TRBD2. Germline V gene data show CDR1 as SGHVS and CDR2 as FQNEAQ. V shed 5 bases and J 6 bases; nucleotides not matched to a gene: 8. There are 16 residues in the CDR3. The CDR3 loop reads CASSPRLAGGPDTQYF. The CDR3 DNA is TGTGCCAGCAGCCCGAGACTAGCGGGGGGTCCGGATACGCAGTATTTT.

J is TRBJ2-5 and V is TRBV11-2; 8 bases line up with TRBD2. Germline V lookup: CDR1 SGHAT, CDR2 FQNNGV. With V trimmed by 0 bases and J by 3 bases, 12 bases remained unmatched. CDR3 length: 18 residues. The CDR3 spells CASSLDIKRGTREETQYF. The CDR3 DNA sequence: TGTGCCAGCAGCTTAGATATTAAGAGGGGGACTAGAGAAGAGACCCAGTACTTC.

The chain joins TRBV4-2 to TRBJ2-7; possible D gene TRBD2, 6 bases. The CDR3 contains 16 residues. From germline, CDR1 is LGHNA and CDR2 YNFKEQ. V dropped 2 bases and J dropped 2 bases, with 16 bases sitting between them. The CDR3 sequence is CASSQPGGFNTYEQYF. CDR3 DNA sequence: TGTGCCAGCAGCCAACCCGGGGGATTTAACACCTACGAGCAGTACTTC.

This chain joins TRBV14 and TRBJ1-1; D not certain. Trimming shortened V by 0 bases and J by 3 bases, and 8 bases separated the two germline ends. The CDR3 consists of 14 residues. Germline CDR1 is SGHDN and CDR2 is FVKESK. CDR3 sequence: CASSQDSLYTEAFF. The CDR3 bases are TGTGCCAGCAGCCAAGATTCGTTGTACACTGAAGCTTTCTTT. The full variable domain, rest sourced from reference TRBV14 and TRBJ1-1, is EAGVTQFPSHSVIEKGQTVTLRCDPISGHDNLYWYRRVMGKEIKFLLHFVKESKQDESGMPNNRFLAERTGGTYSTLKVQPAELEDSGVYFCASSQDSLYTEAFFGQGTRLTVV.

The chain carries TRBV11-2 and TRBJ2-7; 8 bases agree with TRBD1. Germline assignment: CDR1 SGHAT and CDR2 FQNNGV. The CDR3 length is 15 residues. Losses at the gene ends were 5 bases for V and 3 bases for J; bases not matched to a gene: 9. The CDR3 sequence is CASSPDLTGDYEQYF. For the CDR3, the DNA is TGTGCCAGCAGCCCTGACCTGACAGGGGACTACGAGCAGTACTTC.

V is TRBV29-1 and J is TRBJ1-2, with 7 bases identical to TRBD1. Germline CDR1 is SQVTM and CDR2 is ANQGSEA. This CDR3 has 15 residues. V shed 1 base and J 4 bases; nucleotides not matched to a gene: 9. This CDR3 is CSVEGETGTSYGYTF. For the CDR3, the DNA is TGCAGCGTTGAAGGGGAGACAGGGACGTCCTATGGCTACACCTTC.

This clone was counted a single time. V usage is TRBV7-2 and J usage is TRBJ2-1, with 9 bases that match TRBD1. This CDR3 region has 15 residues. The germline V gene encodes CDR1 SGHTA and CDR2 FQGNSA. V shed 4 bases, J shed 5 bases, and the junction held 6 bases outside the gene matches. CDR3: CASSYSTGGNNEQFF. DNA of the CDR3: TGTGCCAGCAGCTACTCGACAGGGGGGAACAATGAGCAGTTCTTC.

V gene TRBV18 combines with J gene TRBJ1-2; D gene unclear. The CDR3 has 15 residues. Trimming removed 2 bases from V and 3 bases from J, with 13 bases in between. Germline V gene lookup returns CDR1 KGHSH and CDR2 LQKENI. The CDR3 loop is CASSPKGAGDYGYTF. The CDR3 DNA is TGTGCCAGCTCACCAAAGGGAGCCGGGGACTATGGCTACACCTTC.

The J gene is TRBJ1-2, the V gene TRBV14; 11 bases align to TRBD1. Germline lookup yields CDR1 SGHDN and CDR2 FVKESK. The CDR3 has 15 residues. Losses at the gene ends were 5 bases for V and 4 bases for J; bases not matched to a gene: 6. In nucleotides, the CDR3 is TGTGCCAGCAGCGCCGGGACAGGGGGAGCCTATGGCTACACCTTC. This sequence encodes CASSAGTGGAYGYTF.

Here the CDR3 DNA reads TGTGCCAGCACCCCGGGGGGACTAGCATCAGATACGCAGTATTTT. Residues: CASTPGGLASDTQYF. This chain joins TRBV9 and TRBJ2-3; TRBD2 matches at 9 bases. J gave up 4 bases and V 6 bases, and 9 bases lay outside the gene matches. CDR1 is SGDLS and CDR2 is YYNGEE in the germline V gene. There are 15 residues in the CDR3.

The chain recombines TRBV4-3 with TRBJ1-2, with 11 bases aligning to TRBD1. Trimming removed 4 bases from V and 4 bases from J; junction bases left unmatched: 11. The CDR3 spans 17 residues. CDR1 is LGHNA, CDR2 YSLEER, per germline. CDR3 nucleotides: TGCGCCAGCAGCCTGACCGGGACAGGGGGGCTGGGCTATGGCTACACCTTC. The encoded protein is CASSLTGTGGLGYGYTF.

The chain has TRBV12-5 and TRBJ2-7; 7 nucleotides line up with TRBD1. The CDR3 runs 15 residues. The V gene's germline CDR1 is LGHNT and CDR2 FRNRAP. V trimming: 7 bases; J trimming: 0 bases; junction bases outside the gene matches: 9. The DNA of the CDR3 is TGTGCTAGTGCCGACGACAGGGTTAGCTCCTACGAGCAGTACTTC. It translates to CASADDRVSSYEQYF.

The chain is built from TRBV19 and TRBJ2-2; D is uncertain. The germline V and J ends were trimmed by 2 bases and 5 bases, with 12 bases remaining between them. The germline V gene encodes CDR1 LNHDA and CDR2 SQIVND (reference sequence). This CDR3 is built from 15 residues. This chain's CDR3 is CASSILPGPTGELFF. For the CDR3, the DNA is TGTGCCAGTAGTATATTGCCTGGCCCAACCGGGGAGCTGTTTTTT.

V usage is TRBV9 and J usage is TRBJ2-5; tentatively, D is TRBD2 (6 bases). The germline V gene encodes CDR1 SGDLS and CDR2 YYNGEE. The CDR3 has 15 residues. The ends were cut back, 4 bases at V and 1 base at J, with 14 bases in the middle. The CDR3, as DNA: TGTGCCAGCAGCCCGAGGGGCGGGGTCCAAGAGACCCAGTACTTC. It codes for CASSPRGGVQETQYF.

The CDR3 is CASNFGTSTDTQYF. The CDR3 DNA follows: TGCGCCAGCAATTTCGGGACTAGCACAGATACGCAGTATTTT. The rearrangement joins TRBV10-1 to TRBJ2-3; a weak D match, TRBD2 (6 bases). Per germline, CDR1 WNHNN and CDR2 SYGVQD (reference sequence). V was clipped by 7 bases and J by 0 bases, with 11 bases between them. The CDR3 has 14 amino acids.

CDR3 loop: CASSATGVIYSNQPQHF. Written as DNA, the CDR3 is TGTGCCAGCAGCGCGACGGGGGTTATTTATAGCAATCAGCCCCAGCATTTT. The chain is built from TRBV9 and TRBJ1-5; the D gene is possibly TRBD1 (5 bases). Trimming removed 3 bases at V and 0 bases at J, with 16 bases between. This CDR3 has 17 amino acids. Germline assignment: CDR1 SGDLS and CDR2 YYNGEE. Full variable domain (rest looked up from reference TRBV9 and TRBJ1-5): DSGVTQTPKHLITATGQRVTLRCSPRSGDLSVYWYQQSLDQGLQFLIQYYNGEERAKGNILERFSAQQFPDLHSELNLSSLELGDSALYFCASSATGVIYSNQPQHFGDGTRLSIL.

The V call is TRBV2, the J call TRBJ1-1; D not resolved. The CDR3 extends over 14 amino acids. Trimming removed 2 bases at V and 6 bases at J, with 13 bases between. Germline CDR1 and CDR2: SNHLY and FYNNEI. In DNA, the CDR3 is TGTGCCAGCAGTGAATCCTGGGCCAGTCCTGAAGCTTTCTTT. Its protein is CASSESWASPEAFF.

This sequence joins TRBV28 and TRBJ2-5; D might be TRBD1 (6 bases). V was clipped by 11 bases and J by 7 bases, with 26 bases between them. Germline V gives CDR1 MDHEN, CDR2 SYDVKM. The CDR3 totals 15 residues. The CDR3 DNA reads as TGTGCCGGGCCCCAGGAAGGGGGTGTTTTGTGGACCCAGTACTTC. Translation: CAGPQEGGVLWTQYF.